The rows below give T cell receptor beta chains drawn from one sample of a study of OX40 agonist ivuxolimab in advanced cancers. Sequencing was performed with immunoSEQ multiplex PCR; in TCRdb, only in-frame clones are kept and a portion is missing. Among 50,000 to 60,000 clones, roughly four fifths were seen once, and the ten largest hold about 4.8%. The sample in question was CD4+ or CD8+ T cells sorted from blood, obtained in a trial of the OX40 agonist ivuxolimab. The receptor source for this set is an adult with an advanced solid tumor such as melanoma, head and neck, liver or kidney cancer. The CDR3 runs from the conserved cysteine through the conserved F or W. A D gene is named only where the DNA matches it firmly. Some rows have no size entry. The others give once, few or many, or a class for an expanded clone.

J	size	V	D	CDR3	DNA
TRBJ2-1	.	TRBV19	.	CASKRDTGYFEQFF	TGTGCCAGTAAAAGGGACACGGGGTATTTTGAGCAGTTCTTC
TRBJ2-7	.	TRBV28	.	CASSLGSSYEQYF	TGTGCCAGCAGTTTGGGTTCCTCCTACGAGCAGTACTTC
TRBJ1-6	.	TRBV19	TRBD1	CASSVGQNNSPLHF	TGTGCCAGTAGTGTGGGACAGAATAATTCACCCCTCCACTTT
TRBJ1-4	.	TRBV6-1	TRBD1	CASRQGNNEKLFF	TGTGCCAGTCGACAGGGAAATAATGAAAAACTGTTTTTT
TRBJ1-3	.	TRBV6-1	.	CASRAQTDSNTIYF	TGTGCCAGCAGAGCCCAGACCGATTCAAACACCATATATTTT
TRBJ2-1	.	TRBV5-1	TRBD2	CASSPGLAGVEQFF	TGCGCCAGCAGCCCGGGACTAGCGGGAGTTGAGCAGTTCTTC
TRBJ2-7	.	TRBV28	.	CASSQVGFEQYF	TGTGCCAGCAGTCAAGTGGGGTTCGAGCAGTACTTC
TRBJ1-4	.	TRBV19	.	CASSMLLPSREKLFF	TGTGCCAGTAGTATGTTGCTTCCTAGTCGGGAAAAACTGTTTTTT
TRBJ2-2	.	TRBV19	.	CASNPHTGELFF	TGTGCCAGTAACCCCCACACCGGGGAGCTGTTTTTT
TRBJ2-5	.	TRBV2	TRBD1	CASRPTGVGETQYF	TGTGCCAGCAGACCCACAGGGGTGGGAGAGACCCAGTACTTC
TRBJ1-5	few	TRBV2	.	CASNGGNQPQHF	TGTGCCAGCAACGGCGGCAATCAGCCCCAGCATTTT
TRBJ1-1	.	TRBV9	.	CASSVVATGEAFF	TGTGCCAGCAGCGTCGTTGCCACGGGAGAAGCTTTCTTT
TRBJ2-1	.	TRBV7-9	.	CASSHSDSSYNEQFF	TGTGCCAGCAGCCACAGTGACAGCTCCTACAATGAGCAGTTCTTC
TRBJ1-2	.	TRBV5-4	.	CASSQRRVGGYTF	TGTGCCAGCAGCCAACGGAGGGTTGGGGGCTACACCTTC
TRBJ2-7	.	TRBV21-1	.	CASSPQSGGAYEQYF	TGTGCCAGCAGTCCCCAGTCAGGGGGCGCGTACGAGCAGTACTTC
TRBJ1-1	.	TRBV27	.	CASSWAANTEAFF	TGTGCCAGCAGTTGGGCGGCGAACACTGAAGCTTTCTTT
TRBJ2-1	.	TRBV7-8	.	CASSGQPGVNEQFF	TGTGCCAGCAGCGGCCAGCCGGGTGTTAATGAGCAGTTCTTC
TRBJ1-1	.	TRBV4-2	TRBD1	CASSQDGQGVGTEAFF	TGTGCCAGCAGCCAAGATGGACAGGGGGTAGGGACTGAAGCTTTCTTT
TRBJ2-1	.	TRBV19	.	CASSIEGGNEQFF	TGTGCCAGTAGTATAGAGGGTGGGAATGAGCAGTTCTTC
TRBJ2-1	.	TRBV5-4	.	CASSFKGGGSYNEQFF	TGTGCCAGCAGCTTTAAAGGGGGAGGGTCCTACAATGAGCAGTTCTTC
TRBJ2-1	.	TRBV6-6	.	CASSYSYNEQFF	TGTGCCAGCAGTTACTCCTACAATGAGCAGTTCTTC
TRBJ1-1	.	TRBV6-6	TRBD1	CASSYGQGPAFF	TGTGCCAGCAGTTACGGACAGGGCCCTGCTTTCTTT
TRBJ2-5	.	TRBV5-5	.	CASSPALVPVETQYF	TGTGCCAGCAGCCCGGCACTAGTTCCGGTTGAGACCCAGTACTTC
TRBJ2-1	.	TRBV19	.	CASSRGNEQFF	TGTGCCAGTAGTCGGGGGAATGAGCAGTTCTTC
TRBJ1-1	.	TRBV9	.	CASSVVAGASAEAFF	TGTGCCAGCAGCGTAGTGGCAGGGGCATCGGCTGAAGCTTTCTTT
TRBJ2-5	once	TRBV28	TRBD1	CASSPRQGVGETQYF	TGTGCCAGCAGTCCCCGACAGGGCGTCGGGGAGACCCAGTACTTC
TRBJ2-3	.	TRBV5-1	.	CASSLAADNTQYF	TGCGCCAGCAGCTTGGCTGCGGACAATACGCAGTATTTT
TRBJ2-1	few	TRBV28	TRBD2	CASSLRGGAVVPGEQFF	TGTGCCAGCAGTTTAAGGGGAGGGGCAGTGGTGCCTGGGGAGCAGTTCTTC
TRBJ2-1	.	TRBV5-4	.	CASSGGDSYNEQFF	TGTGCCAGCAGCGGGGGGGACAGTTACAATGAGCAGTTCTTC
TRBJ2-7	.	TRBV2	.	CASSGQESSYEQYF	TGTGCCAGCAGTGGTCAGGAGAGCTCCTACGAGCAGTACTTC
TRBJ2-4	few	TRBV25-1	.	CASASRVWNIQYF	TGTGCCTCGGCAAGCAGGGTATGGAACATTCAGTACTTC
TRBJ2-7	.	TRBV27	TRBD2	CASSHRAGDSYEQYF	TGTGCCAGCAGCCACAGAGCGGGAGACTCCTACGAGCAGTACTTC
TRBJ2-3	.	TRBV5-6	.	CASSLLIFADTQYF	TGTGCCAGCAGCTTGTTGATTTTTGCAGATACGCAGTATTTT
TRBJ2-3	.	TRBV6-5	.	CASSQTGLTDTQYF	TGTGCCAGCAGTCAAACGGGGCTCACAGATACGCAGTATTTT
TRBJ2-3	.	TRBV7-7	TRBD1	CASSLGTGGRDTQYF	TGTGCTAGCAGCTTGGGGACAGGGGGGAGAGATACGCAGTATTTT
TRBJ2-5	.	TRBV19	TRBD2	CASSRSGLAGGETQYF	TGTGCCAGTAGTAGATCCGGACTAGCGGGGGGGGAGACCCAGTACTTC
TRBJ2-3	.	TRBV5-1	TRBD2	CASSFTSGSRPDTQYF	TGCGCCAGCAGCTTTACTAGCGGGAGTAGGCCGGATACGCAGTATTTT
TRBJ2-7	.	TRBV5-3	.	CARTGGGPQETYEQYF	TGTGCCAGAACCGGTGGAGGGCCACAGGAGACCTACGAGCAGTACTTC
TRBJ1-2	.	TRBV18	.	CASSSDRSNYGYTF	TGTGCCAGCTCATCCGACAGGTCGAACTATGGCTACACCTTC
TRBJ1-2	.	TRBV9	.	CASSVAGARGYTF	TGTGCCAGCAGCGTCGCAGGGGCACGTGGCTACACCTTC
TRBJ1-6	.	TRBV13	.	CASSLYFSDGASYNSPLHF	TGTGCCAGCAGCTTATACTTCTCGGACGGCGCCTCCTATAATTCACCCCTCCACTTT
TRBJ2-3	.	TRBV5-5	.	CASSLAQSTTDTQYF	TGTGCCAGCAGCTTGGCACAGTCCACCACAGATACGCAGTATTTT
TRBJ2-5	once	TRBV11-2	TRBD2	CASSLGATAGRQETQYF	TGTGCCAGCAGCTTAGGTGCTACAGCGGGGCGTCAAGAGACCCAGTACTTC
TRBJ1-6	.	TRBV28	TRBD1	CASRSPGQGVGDSPLHF	TGTGCCAGCAGGTCGCCGGGACAGGGGGTAGGGGATTCACCCCTCCACTTT
TRBJ1-6	once	TRBV28	.	CASSPRQSSYNSPLHF	TGTGCCAGCAGCCCACGACAAAGCTCCTATAATTCACCCCTCCACTTT
TRBJ2-1	.	TRBV29-1	.	CSVDPDWSYNEQFF	TGCAGCGTGGACCCGGACTGGTCCTACAATGAGCAGTTCTTC
TRBJ2-3	.	TRBV9	TRBD2	CASSVGAGGADTQYF	TGTGCCAGCAGCGTCGGAGCGGGAGGCGCAGATACGCAGTATTTT